This paragraph covers one TCR beta chain sequence. Individuals aged about 18 to 100 years were recruited from approximately 24 US areas. Original methodology: Amplified reference gene primers provided the basis for estimating nucleated cell counts. Clones were sequenced by immunoSEQ multiplex PCR, and TCRdb holds only the in-frame ones, with some missing. That table gives V, J and clone size, and the DNA gave D and trimming. The sample carries about 310,000 clones, roughly 89% recorded once. Trimming cost V 6 bases and J 3 bases; bases outside gene matches: 9. This CDR3 has 15 residues. The germline CDR1 and CDR2 sequences are WNHNN and SYGVQD (reference sequence). The sample belongs to a study of blood T cell repertoires in COVID-19.

The sample comprised PBMCs or T cells enriched from blood (not recorded which). V and J are TRBV10-1 and TRBJ2-3; 7 positions match TRBD1. The source of this sequence is a woman between 18 and 29 years old with acute COVID-19. The CDR3 is CASRFNRTGTDTQYF. In DNA form, the CDR3 reads TGCGCCAGCAGGTTCAACAGGACAGGTACAGATACGCAGTATTTT.